Listed here are 4 T cell receptor beta chains from one sample, sequenced in a study of T cells in severe cutaneous drug reactions. The donors had carbamazepine-induced Stevens-Johnson syndrome or toxic epidermal necrolysis. The iRepertoire multiplex PCR system with TCR subtype-specific primers built both bulk and single-cell libraries. Each CDR3 protein gets one entry in TCRdb, which reprocessed the multiplex PCR reads and gives no DNA. This sample's clone table lists approximately 9,600 distinct CDR3 sequences. The sequenced sample consisted of cells from a skin blister. The receptors originated from a human donor with Stevens-Johnson syndrome, a severe cutaneous drug reaction.

This clonotype is identified as medium-sized (0.01 to 0.1%) from frequency. The rearrangement links TRBV12-3 or TRBV12-4 to TRBJ2-1; TCRdb returns TRBD2, unconfirmable since there is no DNA. The CDR3 spans 15 residues. The CDR3 region is CASSFVGALGDEQFF.

The rearrangement joins TRBV20-1 to TRBJ2-1; TCRdb indicates TRBD2, and absent DNA this call remains unverified. The germline V gene has CDR1 DFQATT and CDR2 SNEGSKA (reference sequence). This CDR3 has 12 residues. The CDR3 here is CSAPIAGNEQFF.

This chain links TRBV29-1 with TRBJ1-1; lacking DNA, the TRBD1 call made by TCRdb goes unchecked. In germline, CDR1 is SQVTM, CDR2 ANQGSEA. The CDR3 covers 15 residues. The CDR3 spells CSVKGRRQGFVEAFF.

Measured by frequency, this clonotype is medium-sized. This CDR3 reads CSAIQGSYEQYF. The genes are TRBV20-1 and TRBJ2-7; without DNA, the TCRdb call of TRBD1 cannot be checked. In germline, CDR1 is DFQATT, CDR2 SNEGSKA (reference sequence). The CDR3 loop spans 12 amino acids.